Given below is one T cell receptor (beta chain) in context. What it binds is unknown. The CDR3 extends over 16 amino acids. Germline V gene lookup returns CDR1 MNHNY and CDR2 SVGAGI (reference sequence). V was clipped by 0 bases and J by 1 base; unmatched bases: 4. Use of 60 Vbeta and 13 Jbeta primers characterized the PCR. Repertoires were generated with immunoSEQ multiplex PCR, while TCRdb's copy carries only in-frame clones and drops some. The sample spans some 140,000 clones; the ten largest clones claim just under 2%. The sample belongs to a study of cytomegalovirus exposure and HLA in healthy donors. Study findings and constraints: TRBV6-2, TRBV6-3 and some other V segments were excluded as indistinguishable.

Material: PBMCs. This sequence was found in a woman aged 60-75 years in good health and CMV-seronegative. This chain connects TRBV6-6 to TRBJ2-7, with 9 bases identical to TRBD2. CDR3 sequence (DNA): TGTGCCAGCAGTTACTCGCTAGCGGGATCATCCTACGAGCAGTACTTC. This sequence encodes CASSYSLAGSSYEQYF.